This TCR beta chain was identified during a study of cytomegalovirus exposure and HLA in healthy donors. The CDR3 has 12 amino acids. Germline V lookup: CDR1 LNHDA, CDR2 SQIVND (reference sequence). The V segment lost 6 bases and the J segment 7 bases; nucleotides outside the gene matches: 1. The PCR contained 60 Vbeta and 13 Jbeta primers. TCRdb's copy holds only in-frame clones and misses some; the assay was immunoSEQ multiplex PCR. The table shows about 160,000 clones, with over 70% occurring only once. The receptor was derived from a boy aged 2-15 years in good health and CMV-seronegative. The V call is TRBV19, the J call TRBJ2-1; 9 bases line up with TRBD1. Sequencing was performed on PBMCs. The CDR3 is CASRTGGNEQFF. DNA of the CDR3: TGTGCCAGTAGGACAGGGGGAAATGAGCAGTTCTTC.